These 16 T cell receptor beta chains share one sample of origin, sequenced in a study of blood T cell repertoires in COVID-19. Assay: immunoSEQ multiplex PCR; the TCRdb copy retains only in-frame clones and omits some. Of tens of thousands of clones listed, 88% are singletons. Sequencing was done on a sample of peripheral blood. These receptors were collected from a human donor in a cohort sampled during active COVID-19.

The CDR3 region is CASSYRLAGSTDTQYF. In nucleotides, the CDR3 is TGCGCCAGCAGCTACCGGCTAGCGGGCAGCACAGATACGCAGTATTTT. The J gene is TRBJ2-3, the V gene TRBV5-1; 8 nucleotides match TRBD2. This CDR3 has 16 amino acids. Germline CDR1 is SGHRS and CDR2 is YFSETQ. V was pared by 3 bases and J by 0 bases, with 6 bases of the junction left unmatched.

V is TRBV15 and J is TRBJ2-3; 8 bases fit TRBD2. The CDR3 is 18 amino acids. The germline V gene has CDR1 LNHNV and CDR2 YYDKDF (reference sequence). After removal of 1 base from V and 4 bases from J, the junction contained 13 bases not matched to a gene. The CDR3 loop reads CATSRAGRASSYPDTQYF. CDR3 sequence (DNA): TGTGCCACCAGCAGAGCCGGGAGGGCCTCGTCGTATCCAGATACGCAGTATTTT.

This clone occurred once. V usage is TRBV11-2 and J usage is TRBJ2-1; TRBD2 is a possible D gene (7 bases). CDR3 length equals 17 residues. CDR1 and CDR2 (germline): SGHAT, FQNNGV. The ends were cut back, 2 bases at V and 6 bases at J, with 20 bases in the middle. CDR3 loop: CASSLPAGWGAGNEQFF. For the CDR3, the DNA is TGTGCCAGCAGCTTACCAGCGGGGTGGGGGGCTGGCAATGAGCAGTTCTTC.

The CDR3 region is CASSQTEGGAFF. CDR3 coding DNA: TGTGCCAGCAGCCAGACGGAGGGTGGGGCTTTCTTT. This sequence joins TRBV3-1 (or the pseudogene TRBV3-2) and TRBJ1-1, with no clear D. This CDR3 contains 12 residues. V was pared by 3 bases and J by 11 bases, with 13 bases between. Germline lookup yields CDR1 LGHDT and CDR2 YNNKEL (reference sequence).

The chain couples TRBV27 to TRBJ2-7, with TRBD1 matching over 10 bases. The germline CDR1 and CDR2 sequences are MNHEY and SMNVEV (reference sequence). The CDR3 spans 15 residues. The V segment lost 5 bases and the J segment 4 bases; nucleotides outside the gene matches: 8. The CDR3 here is CASSRRAGQGYEQYF. The CDR3 DNA sequence: TGTGCCAGCAGTCGGAGGGCGGGACAGGGGTACGAGCAGTACTTC.

The chain recombines TRBV15 with TRBJ2-1; tentative D call: TRBD1 (6 bases). Germline loops: CDR1 LNHNV, CDR2 YYDKDF (reference sequence). V lost 0 bases and J 10 bases, leaving 13 bases between the germline ends. The CDR3 is 14 residues long. CDR3 nucleotide sequence: TGTGCCACCAGCAGAGATATGGGACACCTCGAGCAGTTCTTC. Translated, it gives CATSRDMGHLEQFF.

This chain uses TRBV28 with TRBJ2-7; TRBD1 matches 7 bases. The J segment lost 4 bases and the V segment lost 5 bases, leaving 14 bases of the junction unmatched. This CDR3 region has 16 residues. Germline-derived CDR1 and CDR2 are MDHEN and SYDVKM. DNA for the CDR3: TGTGCCAGCAGTCCCCCGTACAGGGGTAGTAGTTACGAGCAGTACTTC. It is translated as CASSPPYRGSSYEQYF.

The rearrangement uses TRBV5-4 and TRBJ2-3; 10 nucleotides match TRBD1. Germline values: CDR1 SGHNT, CDR2 YYREEE (reference sequence). V lost 1 base and J lost 1; bases outside the gene matches: 3. This CDR3 contains 16 residues. CDR3 nucleotides: TGTGCCAGCAGCTTGACAGGGACAGGGGGCACAGATACGCAGTATTTT. Amino acid sequence: CASSLTGTGGTDTQYF. The full variable domain, its missing parts supplied by reference TRBV5-4 and TRBJ2-3, is ETGVTQSPTHLIKTRGQQVTLRCSSQSGHNTVSWYQQALGQGPQFIFQYYREEENGRGNFPPRFSGLQFPNYSSELNVNALELDDSALYLCASSLTGTGGTDTQYFGPGTRLTVL.

CDR3 region: CASSLRRGGFVHEQYF. The CDR3 DNA reads TGTGCCAGCAGTTTACGTCGCGGGGGGTTTGTCCACGAGCAGTACTTC. The chain has TRBV28 and TRBJ2-7; 8 bases agree with TRBD2. V trimming: 2 bases; J trimming: 5 bases; junction bases outside the gene matches: 11. This CDR3 contains 16 residues. Germline loops: CDR1 MDHEN, CDR2 SYDVKM.

The chain has TRBV28 and TRBJ2-5; 12 nucleotides agree with TRBD1. CDR1 and CDR2 from the germline V gene are MDHEN and SYDVKM. The CDR3 totals 15 residues. V lost 10 bases, J lost 8 bases, and 14 bases stayed unmatched. This CDR3 reads CAIHLLGTGGGTQYF. The CDR3 DNA sequence: TGTGCCATCCACCTACTAGGGACAGGGGGCGGTACCCAGTACTTC.

The chain uses TRBV7-8 and TRBJ1-1, with D uncertain. The germline V gene has CDR1 SGHVS and CDR2 FQNEAQ. The V end lost 4 bases, the J end lost 6 bases, and 9 bases lay between the germline ends. The CDR3 covers 12 residues. CDR3 nucleotides: TGTGCCAGCAGCTCGTCCCCGGCTGAAGCTTTCTTT. It translates to CASSSSPAEAFF.

The chain combines TRBV11-1 with TRBJ2-1; 11 bases fit TRBD2. The junction had 8 bases not matched to a gene; V was cut back by 5 bases and J by 5 bases. The CDR3 sequence is 16 residues long. Germline CDR1 reads SGHAT; CDR2 reads FQDESV (reference sequence). CDR3 residues: CASSVSGRADDNEQFF. The CDR3 coding sequence is TGTGCCAGCAGCGTTAGCGGGAGGGCCGACGACAATGAGCAGTTCTTC.

The chain has TRBV5-5 and TRBJ1-1, with TRBD1 identical over 7 bases. CDR1 and CDR2 (germline): SGHKS, YYEKEE (reference sequence). This CDR3 region has 15 residues. Trimming took 5 bases from V and 6 from J; bases not matched to a gene: 13. The CDR3 is CASSRRGSLDAEAFF. CDR3 DNA sequence: TGTGCCAGCAGTCGCAGGGGGTCTCTCGACGCTGAAGCTTTCTTT.

The chain employs TRBV28 and TRBJ2-7; the match to TRBD1 covers 7 bases. V lost 6 bases to trimming and J lost 2 bases; unmatched junction nucleotides: 7. The CDR3 covers 14 residues. Germline values: CDR1 MDHEN, CDR2 SYDVKM. The CDR3 reads CASSPTGTTYEQYF. For the CDR3, the DNA is TGTGCCAGCAGCCCGACAGGGACAACCTACGAGCAGTACTTC.

The chain is built from TRBV27 and TRBJ2-1; 8 bases map to TRBD2. J was trimmed by 0 bases and V by 8 bases; bases with no gene match: 3. Germline V lookup: CDR1 MNHEY, CDR2 SMNVEV (reference sequence). CDR3 length: 14 amino acids. As DNA, the CDR3 is TGTGCCAGCCTTAGCGGGACCTCCTACAATGAGCAGTTCTTC. Protein product: CASLSGTSYNEQFF.

This sequence joins TRBV28 and TRBJ2-2, with 10 bases aligning to TRBD2. V was clipped by 4 bases and J by 7 bases; unmatched bases: 6. Germline loops: CDR1 MDHEN, CDR2 SYDVKM. The CDR3 runs to 15 residues. CDR3 nucleotide sequence: TGTGCCAGCAGTTATCTAGCGGGAGAGGTCGGGGAGCTGTTTTTT. It codes for CASSYLAGEVGELFF.